The T cell receptor beta chain under discussion was sequenced for a study of T-cell memory formation after mild COVID-19. Across the study: TCR clusters were mostly confined to one donor each. Study outcomes and limitations: From day 15 to 85, contracting clones were balanced between CD4 and CD8, whereas later expanders leaned toward CD4+.

TCRdb ran MiXCR on the 5' RACE reads and lists one entry per CDR3 protein. This sample has hundreds of thousands of distinct CDR3 sequences, with more than 15% found just once. Of note for this clonotype: The antigen is unknown.

V lost 3 bases to trimming and J lost 16 bases, with 15 bases between them. CDR1 is MGHRA, CDR2 YSYEKL, per germline. This CDR3 contains 12 residues. This chain connects TRBV4-1 to TRBJ1-4, with D perhaps matching TRBD1 (5 bases). The TCR was taken from a man aged 18 to 29 who had mild COVID-19 (a few samples of this study predate the infection). Cell type and time point are not known. The sequencing input was PBMCs or a T cell subset sorted from them (not recorded which). The CDR3 DNA follows: TGCGCCAGCAGCCATGGGACCACTCAATCGTTTTTT. This codes for CASSHGTTQSFF.